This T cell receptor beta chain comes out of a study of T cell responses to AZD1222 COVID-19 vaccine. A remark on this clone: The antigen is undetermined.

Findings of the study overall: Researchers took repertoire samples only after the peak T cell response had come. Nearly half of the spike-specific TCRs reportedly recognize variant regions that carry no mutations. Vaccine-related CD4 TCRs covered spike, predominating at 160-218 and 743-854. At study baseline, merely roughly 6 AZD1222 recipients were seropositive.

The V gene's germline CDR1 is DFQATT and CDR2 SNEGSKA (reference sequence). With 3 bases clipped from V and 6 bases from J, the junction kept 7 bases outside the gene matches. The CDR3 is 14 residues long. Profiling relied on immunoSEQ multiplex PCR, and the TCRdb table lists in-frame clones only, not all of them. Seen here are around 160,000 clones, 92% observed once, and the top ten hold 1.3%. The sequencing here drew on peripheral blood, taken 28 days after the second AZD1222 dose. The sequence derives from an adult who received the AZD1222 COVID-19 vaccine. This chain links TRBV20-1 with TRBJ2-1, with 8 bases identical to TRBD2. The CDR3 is CSASSQREINEQFF. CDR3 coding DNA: TGCAGTGCTAGTTCCCAGCGGGAGATCAATGAGCAGTTCTTC.